What follows are 27 T cell receptor beta chains derived from one specimen sequenced in a study of blood T cell repertoires in COVID-19. Sequenced by immunoSEQ multiplex PCR; TCRdb stores in-frame clones only, minus some. The table records fewer than 400,000 clones, 87% of them present only once. Sequencing input: PBMCs or T cells enriched from blood (not recorded which). These receptors were collected from a woman between 45 and 65 years old who had recovered from COVID-19.

The V call is TRBV13, the J call TRBJ1-3; 7 bases align to TRBD1. The CDR3 spans 15 residues. Trimming took 3 bases from V and 1 from J; bases not matched to a gene: 3. Germline-derived CDR1 and CDR2 are PRHDT and FYEKMQ (reference sequence). The CDR3 nucleotides read TGTGCCAGCAGCTTCTCGACAGGGTCTGGAAACACCATATATTTT. It specifies CASSFSTGSGNTIYF.

J is TRBJ1-4 and V is TRBV12-3 or TRBV12-4; D is possibly TRBD1 (6 bases). The CDR3 contains 13 residues. The ends were cut back, 5 bases at V and 11 bases at J, with 15 bases in the middle. In nucleotides, the CDR3 is TGTGCCAGCAGTCCAACGACGAGGGGGAAACTGTTTTTT. Protein sequence: CASSPTTRGKLFF.

The genes are TRBV7-8 and TRBJ2-5; D possibly corresponds to TRBD1 (6 bases). Per the germline V gene, CDR1 is SGHVS and CDR2 is FQNEAQ. V was pared by 2 bases and J by 1 base, with 17 bases between. The CDR3 runs to 17 residues. The CDR3 DNA follows: TGTGCCAGCAGCTTACGTCCGGGACAAGTCCCCCAAGAGACCCAGTACTTC. This sequence encodes CASSLRPGQVPQETQYF.

This clone was seen only once. This chain connects TRBV10-3 to TRBJ1-5; no reliable D call. CDR3 length: 13 amino acids. The germline V gene encodes CDR1 ENHRY and CDR2 SYGVKD. V was clipped by 2 bases and J by 6 bases, with 8 bases between them. Here the CDR3 reads CAISEAGSQPQHF. CDR3 in DNA: TGTGCCATCAGTGAGGCGGGGAGTCAGCCCCAGCATTTT.

This clone showed up just once. The genes are TRBV28 and TRBJ1-2; unclear D gene. Trimming removed 3 bases from V and 3 bases from J, with 11 bases in between. The length of the CDR3 is 14 residues. Germline values: CDR1 MDHEN, CDR2 SYDVKM. The CDR3 here is CASSFQYIDYGYTF. For the CDR3, the DNA is TGTGCCAGCAGTTTCCAGTACATTGACTATGGCTACACCTTC.

V is TRBV6-5 and J is TRBJ2-1; the match to TRBD1 covers 10 bases. Losses at the gene ends were 6 bases for V and 1 base for J; bases not matched to a gene: 3. Germline loops: CDR1 MNHEY, CDR2 SVGAGI. The CDR3 spans 15 residues. CDR3 amino acids: CASSPGQGSYNEQFF. The CDR3, as DNA: TGTGCCAGCAGCCCGGGACAGGGGTCCTACAATGAGCAGTTCTTC.

The chain combines TRBV15 with TRBJ2-7; 7 nucleotides match TRBD2. This CDR3 is 14 amino acids long. V was clipped by 4 bases and J by 9 bases; unmatched bases: 12. The germline CDR1 and CDR2 sequences are LNHNV and YYDKDF (reference sequence). The CDR3 is CATSKEADGGGQYF. The DNA of the CDR3 is TGTGCCACCAGCAAGGAAGCGGACGGCGGGGGGCAGTACTTC.

This clone has ten or more counts. The chain links TRBV6-1 to TRBJ2-7, with D perhaps matching TRBD1 (6 bases). CDR1 MNHNS and CDR2 SASEGT come from the germline V gene. V was trimmed by 3 bases and J by 6 bases, leaving 18 bases between them. This CDR3 contains 15 residues. CDR3 bases: TGTGCCAGCAGTGAGACGGAGACAGGAGGACTCGAGCAGTACTTC. Encoded protein: CASSETETGGLEQYF.

The table lists this clone with a count of one. The genes are TRBV9 and TRBJ2-3; possible D gene TRBD2, 5 bases. This CDR3 contains 15 residues. Germline V gene sequence: CDR1 SGDLS, CDR2 YYNGEE. V lost 4 bases and J lost 1, with 13 bases in between. The DNA of the CDR3 is TGTGCCAGCAGCCATGGACGGACTGGCACAGATACGCAGTATTTT. Residues: CASSHGRTGTDTQYF.

V is TRBV28 and J is TRBJ1-2; 8 bases agree with TRBD1. The CDR3 loop spans 15 amino acids. From germline, CDR1 is MDHEN and CDR2 SYDVKM. V shed 6 bases, J shed 5 bases, and the junction held 11 bases outside the gene matches. The DNA for the CDR3 is TGTGCCAGCAGCAAGACCCAGGGGGCGAAGTATGGCTACACCTTC. The encoded protein is CASSKTQGAKYGYTF.

The chain carries TRBV27 and TRBJ1-5, with 7 bases identical to TRBD1. V was pared by 5 bases and J by 1 base, with 5 bases of the junction left unmatched. The CDR3 spans 15 residues. Germline loops: CDR1 MNHEY, CDR2 SMNVEV (reference sequence). CDR3 nucleotides: TGTGCCAGCAGTCGACAGGGTAAAAGCAATCAGCCCCAGCATTTT. It encodes CASSRQGKSNQPQHF.

V gene TRBV4-3 combines with J gene TRBJ2-3; tentative D call: TRBD2 (6 bases). The CDR3 covers 14 residues. With 1 base removed from V and 2 bases from J, the gap between germline ends came to 7 bases. CDR1 is LGHNA and CDR2 is YSLEER in the germline V gene. CDR3 residues: CASSQGTITDTQYF. The CDR3 nucleotides read TGCGCCAGCAGCCAAGGGACTATCACAGATACGCAGTATTTT.

This clone was counted only a few times. CDR3 residues: CASSPEGRKLFF. The CDR3 nucleotides are TGTGCCAGCAGTCCCGAGGGCAGAAAACTGTTTTTT. V and J are TRBV2 and TRBJ1-4; no definite D call. The V and J ends lost 5 bases and 10 bases respectively, with 11 bases between them. CDR1 is SNHLY, CDR2 FYNNEI, per germline. This CDR3 has 12 amino acids.

The chain has TRBV27 and TRBJ2-7; D perhaps matches TRBD1 (6 bases). CDR3 length: 14 amino acids. Per the germline V gene, CDR1 is MNHEY and CDR2 is SMNVEV (reference sequence). V lost 4 bases to trimming and J lost 6 bases, with 16 bases between them. The DNA of the CDR3 is TGTGCCAGCAGTTCTCTGACAGGTTGGGGCGAGCAGTACTTC. Protein sequence: CASSSLTGWGEQYF.

This chain connects TRBV9 to TRBJ1-3; the D gene is possibly TRBD1 (6 bases). Germline V gene lookup returns CDR1 SGDLS and CDR2 YYNGEE. The V end was cut by 4 bases, the J end by 0 bases, with 14 bases between. The CDR3 contains 16 residues. The CDR3 sequence is CASSLEGGNSGNTIYF. The CDR3 coding sequence is TGTGCCAGCAGCTTAGAGGGGGGGAACTCTGGAAACACCATATATTTT.

J is TRBJ1-4 and V is TRBV30, with 7 bases fitting TRBD1. The V gene end was trimmed by 5 bases and the J gene end by 0 bases; junction bases not matched to a gene: 3. Germline loops: CDR1 GTSNPN, CDR2 SVGIG (reference sequence). There are 14 residues in the CDR3. The CDR3 protein is CAWLGQATNEKLFF. CDR3 DNA sequence: TGTGCCTGGTTAGGACAGGCAACTAATGAAAAACTGTTTTTT.

This sequence joins TRBV7-2 and TRBJ1-3; 7 bases are a match to TRBD1. CDR3 length: 15 residues. V lost 5 bases to trimming and J lost 5 bases; unmatched junction nucleotides: 9. Germline CDR1 SGHTA, CDR2 FQGNSA. This CDR3 is CASSREGARRNTIYF. DNA for the CDR3: TGTGCCAGCAGCCGCGAGGGGGCGCGACGAAACACCATATATTTT.

This clone turned up a few times. This chain joins TRBV7-3 and TRBJ1-6; D is perhaps TRBD1 (5 bases). The V gene lost 2 bases and the J gene lost 10 bases, with 12 bases spanning the gap. The CDR3 is made up of 14 amino acids. From germline, CDR1 is SGHTA and CDR2 FQGTGA. CDR3 sequence reads: CASSLAGPGSPLHF. The CDR3 nucleotides read TGTGCCAGCAGCTTAGCGGGGCCGGGATCACCCCTCCACTTT. The complete variable domain, with remaining parts taken from reference TRBV7-3 and TRBJ1-6, reads GAGVSQTPSNKVTEKGKYVELRCDPISGHTALYWYRQSLGQGPEFLIYFQGTGAADDSGLPNDRFFAVRPEGSVSTLKIQRTERGDSAVYLCASSLAGPGSPLHFGNGTRLTVT.

The chain couples TRBV4-2 to TRBJ1-1; 7 bases align to TRBD1. The length of the CDR3 is 15 residues. The J segment lost 5 bases and the V segment lost 4 bases, leaving 10 bases of the junction unmatched. The germline V gene has CDR1 LGHNA and CDR2 YNFKEQ. In DNA form, the CDR3 reads TGTGCCAGCAGCCCGTATGGCGAGGGGGCAACTGAAGCTTTCTTT. Protein: CASSPYGEGATEAFF.

The gene calls are TRBV5-1 and TRBJ1-1; D unresolved. The germline V gene encodes CDR1 SGHRS and CDR2 YFSETQ. V was clipped by 3 bases and J by 5 bases, with 14 bases between them. The CDR3 extends over 14 amino acids. CDR3 in DNA: TGCGCCAGCAGCTGGAGCGGAGTAGGTACTGAAGCTTTCTTT. It codes for CASSWSGVGTEAFF.

This chain connects TRBV2 to TRBJ1-3, with D tentatively TRBD1 (6 bases). The germline CDR1 and CDR2 sequences are SNHLY and FYNNEI. V lost 3 bases and J 1 base, leaving 13 bases between the germline ends. The CDR3 covers 16 residues. In DNA form, the CDR3 reads TGTGCCAGCAGTGAGCAGGGGAGAGTTTCTGGAAACACCATATATTTT. Translated: CASSEQGRVSGNTIYF.

This clone occurred once. This sequence joins TRBV28 and TRBJ1-1; 12 positions agree with TRBD1. The CDR3 totals 18 residues. V was clipped by 3 bases and J by 1 base; unmatched bases: 9. CDR1 is MDHEN, CDR2 SYDVKM, per germline. CDR3 in DNA: TGTGCCAGCAGTTTCCCCGGGACAGGGGGCGCCGGGAACACTGAAGCTTTCTTT. Encoded protein: CASSFPGTGGAGNTEAFF.

The rearrangement links TRBV6-5 to TRBJ1-1; unclear D gene. The length of the CDR3 is 14 residues. Germline V gene lookup returns CDR1 MNHEY and CDR2 SVGAGI. Trimming stripped 1 base from V and 4 bases from J, with 10 bases between. DNA for the CDR3: TGTGCCAGCAGTTACTACGGCGGGGTCACTGAAGCTTTCTTT. It codes for CASSYYGGVTEAFF.

The rearrangement uses TRBV5-1 and TRBJ2-3, with 9 bases identical to TRBD2. The CDR3 loop spans 15 amino acids. After removal of 4 bases from V and 4 bases from J, the junction contained 7 bases not matched to a gene. Germline CDR1 reads SGHRS; CDR2 reads YFSETQ. The CDR3 DNA follows: TGCGCCAGCAGCACCATAGCGGGGGCCGCAGATACGCAGTATTTT. This gives the protein CASSTIAGAADTQYF.

Here the CDR3 DNA reads TGTGCCAGTAGTAAGGAAAAGGGGGCCCAGGGTGGCGGCTACACCTTC. It specifies CASSKEKGAQGGGYTF. The genes are TRBV19 and TRBJ1-2, with TRBD1 matching over 7 bases. Germline V gene data show CDR1 as LNHDA and CDR2 as SQIVND (reference sequence). The length of the CDR3 is 16 residues. Unmatched junction bases numbered 16, after V lost 4 bases and J lost 8 bases.

The chain combines TRBV29-1 with TRBJ2-7; the D gene is possibly TRBD1 (6 bases). V lost 7 bases and J lost 3, with 16 bases in between. The CDR3 has 13 amino acids. CDR1 and CDR2 from the germline V gene are SQVTM and ANQGSEA. CDR3 DNA: TGCAGCGGTCGGGACAATGAATTCTACGAGCAGTACTTC. This sequence encodes CSGRDNEFYEQYF.

The chain has TRBV6-5 and TRBJ2-3; TRBD2 aligns across 7 bases. V dropped 8 bases and J dropped 6; count of bases not matched to a gene: 11. The germline CDR1 and CDR2 sequences are MNHEY and SVGAGI. The CDR3 length is 14 residues. In nucleotides, the CDR3 is TGTGCCAGCCGCCTAGCGGTGACTGGGGATACGCAGTATTTT. Its translation: CASRLAVTGDTQYF.